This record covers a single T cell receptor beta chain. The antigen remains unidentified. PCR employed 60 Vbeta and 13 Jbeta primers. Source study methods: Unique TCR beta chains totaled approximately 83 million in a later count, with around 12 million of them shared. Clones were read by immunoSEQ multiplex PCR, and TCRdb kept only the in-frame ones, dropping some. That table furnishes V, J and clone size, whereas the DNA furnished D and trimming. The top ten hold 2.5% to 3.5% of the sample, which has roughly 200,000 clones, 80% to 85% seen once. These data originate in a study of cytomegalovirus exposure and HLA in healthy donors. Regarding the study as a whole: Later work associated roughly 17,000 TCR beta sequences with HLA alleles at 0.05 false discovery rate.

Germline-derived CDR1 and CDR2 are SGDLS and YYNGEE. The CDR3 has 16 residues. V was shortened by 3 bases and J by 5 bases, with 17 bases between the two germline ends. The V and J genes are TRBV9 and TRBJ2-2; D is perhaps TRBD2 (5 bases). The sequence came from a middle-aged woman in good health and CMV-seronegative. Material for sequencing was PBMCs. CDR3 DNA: TGTGCCAGCAGCGGGAGAGGACTTCCGCGGACCGGGGAGCTGTTTTTT. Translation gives CASSGRGLPRTGELFF. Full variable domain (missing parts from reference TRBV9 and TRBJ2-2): DSGVTQTPKHLITATGQRVTLRCSPRSGDLSVYWYQQSLDQGLQFLIQYYNGEERAKGNILERFSAQQFPDLHSELNLSSLELGDSALYFCASSGRGLPRTGELFFGEGSRLTVL.